These T cell receptor beta chains were read from a single sample in a study of response to subunit inactivated influenza vaccine. In TCRdb, the RT-PCR reads were re-called with MiXCR into one record per CDR3 protein. The repertoire holds over 800,000 distinct CDR3 sequences, around 21% seen once, with 9.5% to 13% in the top ten. This sample comprised PBMCs from blood, obtained about 5 days after vaccination. These receptors came from a man aged 50 or older who received an inactivated influenza vaccine. CDR3s include the opening cysteine and the closing phenylalanine or tryptophan. The D gene is left open where the match is weak. Clone size appears in some rows only: once, few, many, or a class for an expanded clone.

D: TRBD2
size: .
V: TRBV4-3
J: TRBJ2-1
DNA: TGCGCCAGCAGCCAAGATCCAGCGGGAGTCTACAATGAGCAGTTCTTC
CDR3: CASSQDPAGVYNEQFF

D: .
size: .
V: TRBV27
J: TRBJ2-7
DNA: TGTGCCAGCAGTCTCGTACAGGTGGTTCCGGGGGAGCAGTACTTC
CDR3: CASSLVQVVPGEQYF

D: .
size: .
V: TRBV7-2
J: TRBJ2-6
DNA: TGTGCCAGCAGCCCCCGGACCGTCGACTCTGGGGCCAACGTCCTGACTTTC
CDR3: CASSPRTVDSGANVLTF

D: TRBD2
size: .
V: TRBV12-3/TRBV12-4
J: TRBJ2-1
DNA: TGTGCCAGCAGTCCTATTGTAGCGGGAGGGCCCTACAATGAGCAGTTCTTC
CDR3: CASSPIVAGGPYNEQFF

D: .
size: .
V: TRBV7-7
J: TRBJ2-1
DNA: TGTGCTAGCAGCCTCGACCAAAGCACCTACAATGAGCAGTTCTTC
CDR3: CASSLDQSTYNEQFF

D: .
size: .
V: TRBV6-2/TRBV6-3
J: TRBJ2-7
DNA: TGTGCCAGCAGTTACTCTCTTTACGAGCAGTACTTC
CDR3: CASSYSLYEQYF

D: .
size: .
V: TRBV12-3/TRBV12-4
J: TRBJ1-1
DNA: TGTGCCAGCAGTTTCGGGTTAGTGAACACTGAAGCTTTCTTT
CDR3: CASSFGLVNTEAFF

D: .
size: .
V: TRBV5-1
J: TRBJ1-1
DNA: TGCGCCAGCAGCTTTGCCTCGTATGGCAGCGAAGCTTTCTTT
CDR3: CASSFASYGSEAFF

D: .
size: .
V: TRBV6-5
J: TRBJ2-3
DNA: TGTGCCAGCAGTTACTGGGCAGGGGGGTCAGATACGCAGTATTTT
CDR3: CASSYWAGGSDTQYF

D: .
size: .
V: TRBV6-1
J: TRBJ2-2
DNA: TGTGCCACCTACCCGAGGGCCCGCTCCGGGGAGCTGTTTTTT
CDR3: CATYPRARSGELFF

D: .
size: few
V: TRBV15
J: TRBJ2-2
DNA: TGTGCCACCAGCAGAGATCGAGGGGTGGGCACCGGGGAGCTGTTTTTT
CDR3: CATSRDRGVGTGELFF

D: TRBD1
size: .
V: TRBV12-3/TRBV12-4
J: TRBJ2-5
DNA: TGTGCCAGCAGTTCTGACCCAGGGGGAGAGACCCAGTACTTC
CDR3: CASSSDPGGETQYF

D: TRBD2
size: few
V: TRBV5-1
J: TRBJ2-3
DNA: TGCGCCAGCAGCCTACAGCCTTGGGGGAGGGCCACAGATACGCAGTATTTT
CDR3: CASSLQPWGRATDTQYF

D: TRBD2
size: once
V: TRBV12-3/TRBV12-4
J: TRBJ2-7
DNA: TGTGCCAGCAGCAGAAGCGGGAGGGCTGCCGGCGAGCAGTACTTC
CDR3: CASSRSGRAAGEQYF

D: .
size: .
V: TRBV12-3/TRBV12-4
J: TRBJ1-1
DNA: TGTGCCAGCAGTTTACAACAGGGTCTCGCTGAAGCTTTCTTT
CDR3: CASSLQQGLAEAFF

D: TRBD1
size: .
V: TRBV12-3/TRBV12-4
J: TRBJ1-2
DNA: TGTGCCAGCAGTTTAGCGGGACAGGGTCAGATAGGTGGCTACACCTTC
CDR3: CASSLAGQGQIGGYTF

D: .
size: .
V: TRBV20-1
J: TRBJ2-5
DNA: TGCAGTGCTAGAGGATTCAGCGGGCTGCTCCAAGAGACCCAGTACTTC
CDR3: CSARGFSGLLQETQYF

D: TRBD1
size: few
V: TRBV11-2
J: TRBJ2-3
DNA: TGTGCCAGCAGCTTACGGGGCCCAGGGGGCCGCTATAGCACAGATACGCAGTATTTT
CDR3: CASSLRGPGGRYSTDTQYF

D: .
size: .
V: TRBV6-6
J: TRBJ1-4
DNA: TGTGCCAGCACTCAGGGTCGGGAGGAAAAACTGTTTTTT
CDR3: CASTQGREEKLFF

D: .
size: .
V: TRBV7-2
J: TRBJ2-7
DNA: TGTGCCAGCAGCACGAGACAGGTGCTCGAGCAGTACTTC
CDR3: CASSTRQVLEQYF

D: .
size: few
V: TRBV27
J: TRBJ2-5
DNA: TGTGCCAGCAGTTTGGTCAGGGGCGGAGACGGCCAAGAGACCCAGTACTTC
CDR3: CASSLVRGGDGQETQYF

D: .
size: .
V: TRBV29-1
J: TRBJ1-1
DNA: TGCAGCGTTGAATTTAGGAGCACTGAAGCTTTCTTT
CDR3: CSVEFRSTEAFF

D: TRBD2
size: .
V: TRBV20-1
J: TRBJ2-7
DNA: TGCAGTGCTACGGGTAGCGGGTCCTCCTACGAGCAGTACTTC
CDR3: CSATGSGSSYEQYF

D: TRBD1
size: few
V: TRBV28
J: TRBJ2-7
DNA: TGTGCCAGCAGTGCCTACAGGGGGCTTAGCTACGAGCAGTACTTC
CDR3: CASSAYRGLSYEQYF

D: TRBD2
size: .
V: TRBV14
J: TRBJ2-7
DNA: TGTGCCAGCAGCCAAGTAGCGGGTACCTACGAGCAGTACTTC
CDR3: CASSQVAGTYEQYF

D: TRBD2
size: few
V: TRBV20-1
J: TRBJ2-3
DNA: TGCAGTGCTAGACGGACTAGCGGGGCAGATACGCAGTATTTT
CDR3: CSARRTSGADTQYF

D: TRBD2
size: .
V: TRBV10-3
J: TRBJ2-7
DNA: TGTGCCATCCCTGAGGGAGGGGGACTAGCGTACGAGCAGTACTTC
CDR3: CAIPEGGGLAYEQYF

D: .
size: few
V: TRBV12-3/TRBV12-4
J: TRBJ1-6
DNA: TGTGCCAGCAGTTTAGCACAGGTCTATAATTCACCCCTCCACTTT
CDR3: CASSLAQVYNSPLHF

D: .
size: few
V: TRBV7-9
J: TRBJ2-3
DNA: TGTGCCAGCAGCCACAGGGTAGATACGCAGTATTTT
CDR3: CASSHRVDTQYF

D: .
size: .
V: TRBV7-9
J: TRBJ2-2
DNA: TGTGCCAGCAGCTCAAACGACGGGTTCACTGGGACCGGGGAGCTGTTTTTT
CDR3: CASSSNDGFTGTGELFF

D: TRBD1
size: .
V: TRBV10-3
J: TRBJ1-6
DNA: TGTGCCATCAGTAAATTCTCAACTCAGGGGGCTAATTCACCCCTCCACTTT
CDR3: CAISKFSTQGANSPLHF

D: .
size: .
V: TRBV9
J: TRBJ2-5
DNA: TGTGCCAGCAGCCTTCGACAGGGAGGGTACCAAGAGACCCAGTACTTC
CDR3: CASSLRQGGYQETQYF

D: .
size: few
V: TRBV20-1
J: TRBJ2-2
DNA: TGCAGTGCTAGAGCGTCGTCAAACCCCACCGGGGAGCTGTTTTTT
CDR3: CSARASSNPTGELFF

D: .
size: few
V: TRBV6-2/TRBV6-3
J: TRBJ2-1
DNA: TGTGCCAGCCAAGCCCCCGGGGTCGTGATCTCCTACAATGAGCAGTTCTTC
CDR3: CASQAPGVVISYNEQFF

D: .
size: few
V: TRBV4-2
J: TRBJ2-1
DNA: TGTGCCAGCAGCCAGCAGGGGCAACCAAACAATGAGCAGTTCTTC
CDR3: CASSQQGQPNNEQFF

D: .
size: many
V: TRBV6-5
J: TRBJ2-6
DNA: TGTGCCAGCAGTTCTGGGTCTGGGGCCAACGTCCTGACTTTC
CDR3: CASSSGSGANVLTF

D: .
size: .
V: TRBV29-1
J: TRBJ2-7
DNA: TGCAGCGTTCGTGAGGCTTTATCCTACGAGCAGTACTTC
CDR3: CSVREALSYEQYF

D: .
size: few
V: TRBV7-9
J: TRBJ1-2
DNA: TGTGCCAGCAGCCGTCAAAGCAGTGACCCTTATGGCTACACCTTC
CDR3: CASSRQSSDPYGYTF

D: .
size: .
V: TRBV5-1
J: TRBJ2-7
DNA: TGCGCCAGCCGACGAGATCTCAACAGGGCCCCCTACGAGCAGTACTTC
CDR3: CASRRDLNRAPYEQYF

D: TRBD2
size: .
V: TRBV4-2
J: TRBJ2-3
DNA: TGTGCCAGCAGCCAAGAACTAGCGGGAGGGTGGGCAGATACGCAGTATTTT
CDR3: CASSQELAGGWADTQYF

D: TRBD1
size: .
V: TRBV24-1
J: TRBJ2-1
DNA: TGTGCCACCAGTGATTTTACAGGGGGCGGCAATGAGCAGTTCTTC
CDR3: CATSDFTGGGNEQFF

D: .
size: few
V: TRBV18
J: TRBJ2-2
DNA: TGTGCCAGCTCACCATCGTACAGCCCCACCGGGGAGCTGTTTTTT
CDR3: CASSPSYSPTGELFF

D: TRBD1
size: few
V: TRBV5-1
J: TRBJ2-5
DNA: TGCGCCAGCAGCTTCGGGACAGTGTCTTGGGAGACCCAGTACTTC
CDR3: CASSFGTVSWETQYF

D: .
size: .
V: TRBV3-1
J: TRBJ2-2
DNA: TGTGCCAGCAGCCAAGATTATACAGGGTCGGCCGGGGAGCTGTTTTTT
CDR3: CASSQDYTGSAGELFF

D: .
size: few
V: TRBV6-5
J: TRBJ1-5
DNA: TGTGCCAGCAGTTACTCGGGGGAGGGCAATCAGCCCCAGCATTTT
CDR3: CASSYSGEGNQPQHF

D: TRBD1
size: few
V: TRBV10-3
J: TRBJ2-7
DNA: TGTGCCATCAGCGCAGACAGGGTCGTTTCCGAGCAGTACTTC
CDR3: CAISADRVVSEQYF

D: .
size: once
V: TRBV6-1
J: TRBJ2-7
DNA: TGTGCCAGCAGACTAACCAGGACAGCCTACGAGCAGTACTTC
CDR3: CASRLTRTAYEQYF

D: TRBD2
size: .
V: TRBV29-1
J: TRBJ2-1
DNA: TGCAGCGGAATAGGGACTAGCGGGGGGGAATACAATGAGCAGTTCTTC
CDR3: CSGIGTSGGEYNEQFF

D: TRBD2
size: .
V: TRBV12-3/TRBV12-4
J: TRBJ2-7
DNA: TGTGCCAGCAGCCGTAGCGGGGACATCTACGAGCAGTACTTC
CDR3: CASSRSGDIYEQYF

D: .
size: few
V: TRBV27
J: TRBJ2-7
DNA: TGTGCCAGCAGTTGGCAGGGTAACGAGCAGTACTTC
CDR3: CASSWQGNEQYF

D: .
size: .
V: TRBV4-3
J: TRBJ1-4
DNA: TGCGCCAGCAGCCAAGATCGGGGGGGTGGGAATGAAAAACTGTTTTTT
CDR3: CASSQDRGGGNEKLFF

D: .
size: .
V: TRBV7-2
J: TRBJ2-3
DNA: TGTGCCAGCAGCCAAATGGATACGCAGTATTTT
CDR3: CASSQMDTQYF

D: .
size: .
V: TRBV5-1
J: TRBJ1-1
DNA: TGCGCCAGCAAAATAACAGGGCGGGGGAACACTGAAGCTTTCTTT
CDR3: CASKITGRGNTEAFF